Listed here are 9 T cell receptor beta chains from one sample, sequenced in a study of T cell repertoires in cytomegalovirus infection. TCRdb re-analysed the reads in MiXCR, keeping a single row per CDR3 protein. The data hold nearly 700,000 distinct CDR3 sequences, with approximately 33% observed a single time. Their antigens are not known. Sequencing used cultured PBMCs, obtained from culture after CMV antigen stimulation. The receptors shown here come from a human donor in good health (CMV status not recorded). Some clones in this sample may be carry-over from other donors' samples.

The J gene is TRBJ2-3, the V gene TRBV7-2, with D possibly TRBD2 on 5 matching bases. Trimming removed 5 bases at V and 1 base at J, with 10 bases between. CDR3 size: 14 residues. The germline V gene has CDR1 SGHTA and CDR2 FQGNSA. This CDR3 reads CASSRIGGTDTQYF. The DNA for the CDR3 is TGTGCCAGCAGCCGGATCGGGGGCACAGATACGCAGTATTTT.

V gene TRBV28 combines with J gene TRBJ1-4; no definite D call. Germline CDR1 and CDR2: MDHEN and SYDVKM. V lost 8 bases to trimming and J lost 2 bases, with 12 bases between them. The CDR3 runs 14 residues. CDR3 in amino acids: CASGVVPTNEKLFF. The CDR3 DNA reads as TGTGCCAGCGGGGTTGTCCCCACTAATGAAAAACTGTTTTTT.

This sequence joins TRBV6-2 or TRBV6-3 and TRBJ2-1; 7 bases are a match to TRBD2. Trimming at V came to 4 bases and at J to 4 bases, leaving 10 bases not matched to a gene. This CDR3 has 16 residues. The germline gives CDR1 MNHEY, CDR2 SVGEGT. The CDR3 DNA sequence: TGTGCCAGCAGTTTTACGATCAGCGGGAAGTACAATGAGCAGTTCTTC. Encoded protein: CASSFTISGKYNEQFF.

The CDR3 loop reads CASSVSGVSNEQFF. The CDR3 DNA reads TGTGCCAGCAGTGTCTCGGGGGTTAGCAATGAGCAGTTCTTC. This chain links TRBV2 with TRBJ2-1, with a possible D match to TRBD2 (6 bases). V was pared by 4 bases and J by 6 bases, with 13 bases between. The CDR3 covers 14 residues. Looked up from germline, CDR1 is SNHLY and CDR2 is FYNNEI.

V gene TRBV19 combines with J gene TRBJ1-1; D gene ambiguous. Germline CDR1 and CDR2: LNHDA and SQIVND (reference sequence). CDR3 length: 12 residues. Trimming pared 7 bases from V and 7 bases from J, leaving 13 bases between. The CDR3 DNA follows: TGTGCCAGTATCCCGGGTCCCTATGAAGCTTTCTTT. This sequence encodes CASIPGPYEAFF.

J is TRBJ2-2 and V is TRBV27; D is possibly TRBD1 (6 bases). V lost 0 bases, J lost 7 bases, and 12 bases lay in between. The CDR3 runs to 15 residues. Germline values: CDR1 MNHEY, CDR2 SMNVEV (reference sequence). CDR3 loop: CASSLSLLRGGELFF. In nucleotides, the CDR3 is TGTGCCAGCAGTTTATCCCTCCTCAGGGGCGGGGAGCTGTTTTTT.

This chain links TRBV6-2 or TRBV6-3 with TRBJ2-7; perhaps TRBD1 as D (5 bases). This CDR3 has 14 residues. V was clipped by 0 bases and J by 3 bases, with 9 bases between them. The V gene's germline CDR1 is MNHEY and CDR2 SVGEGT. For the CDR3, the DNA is TGTGCCAGCAGTTACTCTCAGGGTGGCTACGAGCAGTACTTC. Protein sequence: CASSYSQGGYEQYF.

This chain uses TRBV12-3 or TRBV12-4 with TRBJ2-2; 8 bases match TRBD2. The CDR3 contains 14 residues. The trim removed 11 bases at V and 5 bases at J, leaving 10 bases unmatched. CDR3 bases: TGTGCCTCACGGCGGGGGGCGGGTACCGGGGAGCTGTTTTTT. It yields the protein CASRRGAGTGELFF.

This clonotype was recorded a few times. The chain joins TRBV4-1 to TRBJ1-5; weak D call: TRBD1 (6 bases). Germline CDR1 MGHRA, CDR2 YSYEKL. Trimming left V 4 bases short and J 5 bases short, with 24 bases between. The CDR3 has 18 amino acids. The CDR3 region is CASSPREAARGSDQPQHF. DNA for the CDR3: TGCGCCAGCAGCCCAAGAGAGGCCGCCAGGGGTTCGGATCAGCCCCAGCATTTT.